The 2 T cell receptor beta chains given below trace back to one sample, sequenced in a study of blood T cell repertoires in COVID-19. The assay was immunoSEQ multiplex PCR, and TCRdb's table has in-frame clones only and misses some. This table has about 250,000 clones, roughly 84% appearing once. The specimen sequenced was peripheral blood. The receptors shown here come from a man aged 35 to 55 with acute or convalescent COVID-19.

V usage is TRBV5-1 and J usage is TRBJ2-2; D gene uncertain. This CDR3 contains 17 residues. Per germline, CDR1 SGHRS and CDR2 YFSETQ. V was trimmed by 2 bases and J by 5 bases, leaving 19 bases between them. The CDR3, as DNA: TGCGCCAGCAGCTTCGGTCGGCGGCCCTTGGAAACCGGGGAGCTGTTTTTT. This gives the protein CASSFGRRPLETGELFF. Supplemented by reference TRBV5-1 and TRBJ2-2, the full variable domain reads KAGVTQTPRYLIKTRGQQVTLSCSPISGHRSVSWYQQTPGQGLQFLFEYFSETQRNKGNFPGRFSGRQFSNSRSEMNVSTLELGDSALYLCASSFGRRPLETGELFFGEGSRLTVL.

The V call is TRBV10-3, the J call TRBJ2-5; TRBD1 matches 9 bases. V gave up 0 bases and J gave up 7 bases; unmatched junction bases: 12. The CDR3 sequence is 17 residues long. Germline assignment: CDR1 ENHRY and CDR2 SYGVKD. The CDR3 bases are TGTGCCATCAGTGAGTCGGGACTACAGGGGGCTGGGGGGACCCAGTACTTC. Amino acid sequence: CAISESGLQGAGGTQYF.